The 28 T cell receptor beta chains in this list originate from one sample, sequenced in a study of human T cells and chemical hapten exposure. Time point specified: pre-sensitization, week 0. As for treatment: therapeutic diphenylcyclopropenone sensitization with weekly scalp DPC. TCRdb ran MiXCR on the RACE reads and lists one entry per CDR3 protein. The table has tens of thousands of distinct CDR3 sequences, approximately 6.7% seen once; the top ten hold approximately 1.6%. Sequenced here: whole blood, sampled in connection with sensitization to the hapten diphenylcyclopropenone (DPC). Receptor source: a woman in her twenties or thirties with alopecia areata. Some clones in this sample may be carry-over from other donors' samples.

This clonotype showed up many times. The chain combines TRBV5-4 with TRBJ2-3; 9 nucleotides line up with TRBD2. The CDR3 is 16 amino acids. The germline V gene has CDR1 SGHNT and CDR2 YYREEE (reference sequence). J was trimmed by 0 bases and V by 2 bases; bases with no gene match: 4. The CDR3 protein is CASSLGAGGSTDTQYF. The DNA for the CDR3 is TGTGCCAGCAGCTTAGGAGCGGGAGGTAGCACAGATACGCAGTATTTT.

This clonotype came up many times. This chain links TRBV18 with TRBJ1-1; the match to TRBD1 covers 10 bases. Germline trimming cut 1 base from V and 6 bases from J; bases unmatched to any gene: 5. This CDR3 region has 15 residues. CDR1 is KGHSH and CDR2 is LQKENI in the germline V gene. CDR3 bases: TGTGCCAGCTCACCACGACGGGACAGGGGTCCTGAAGCTTTCTTT. Encoded protein: CASSPRRDRGPEAFF.

For this clonotype: This may arise from a read error, as a much more abundant clone is one base away. The DNA of the CDR3 is TGTGTCAGCAGTGCAACCTGGATAACAACTAATGAAAAACTGTTTTTT. This gives the protein CVSSATWITTNEKLFF. This rearrangement joins TRBV2 to TRBJ1-4; unclear D gene. This CDR3 has 16 amino acids. Germline lookup yields CDR1 SNHLY and CDR2 FYNNEI.

This clonotype was observed many times. In DNA form, the CDR3 reads TGTGCCAGCAGCTTACAGGGGCTTGGCTACACCTTC. Translation gives CASSLQGLGYTF. The genes are TRBV5-6 and TRBJ1-2, with 7 bases matching TRBD1. CDR1 is SGHDT, CDR2 YYEEEE, per germline. The CDR3 has 12 residues. The V segment lost 2 bases and the J segment 7 bases; nucleotides outside the gene matches: 2.

In this sample, this clonotype turned up a few times. For the CDR3, the DNA is TGTGCCAGCAGCTTAGGAACAGGGGTTTTCTCCTACGAGCAGTACTTC. This codes for CASSLGTGVFSYEQYF. The rearrangement uses TRBV7-9 and TRBJ2-7; 7 nucleotides align to TRBD1. Per the germline V gene, CDR1 is SEHNR and CDR2 is FQNEAQ (reference sequence). This CDR3 region has 16 residues. Trimming cost V 1 base and J 0 bases; bases outside gene matches: 6.

The chain has TRBV30 and TRBJ1-4, with a tentative D call TRBD1 (5 bases). CDR1 and CDR2 from the germline V gene are GTSNPN and SVGIG (reference sequence). The CDR3 runs 14 residues. Trimming took off 5 bases at V and 8 bases at J, with 18 bases between the two ends. In DNA, the CDR3 is TGTGCCTGGTCGGGTGGCCCCCGGGGGGAAAAACTGTTTTTT. This encodes CAWSGGPRGEKLFF.

J is TRBJ2-7 and V is TRBV6-5, with 11 bases that match TRBD2. Trimming removed 6 bases from V and 7 bases from J; junction bases left unmatched: 14. The germline CDR1 and CDR2 sequences are MNHEY and SVGAGI. The CDR3 contains 16 residues. The CDR3 is CASRLAGGPLGGEQYF. As DNA, the CDR3 is TGTGCCAGCAGATTAGCGGGAGGGCCCCTCGGAGGGGAGCAGTACTTC.

This clonotype has ten or more counts. The chain employs TRBV7-9 and TRBJ1-2; 7 bases are shared with TRBD1. Germline-derived CDR1 and CDR2 are SEHNR and FQNEAQ (reference sequence). V gave up 4 bases and J gave up 2 bases; unmatched junction bases: 4. CDR3 length equals 14 residues. CDR3 DNA sequence: TGTGCCAGCAGCTACGAGACAGGGAACTATGGCTACACCTTC. Its protein is CASSYETGNYGYTF.

This clonotype has a count of ten or more. The chain combines TRBV3-1 with TRBJ1-6; D call uncertain. The CDR3 is 15 residues long. The germline gives CDR1 LGHDT, CDR2 YNNKEL (reference sequence). V was clipped by 8 bases and J by 5 bases, with 16 bases between them. CDR3 sequence reads: CASGRPGGDNSPLHF. Here the CDR3 DNA reads TGTGCCAGCGGCAGACCCGGAGGCGATAATTCACCCCTCCACTTT.

The sample holds many counts of this clonotype. The chain is built from TRBV20-1 and TRBJ2-1; 9 positions match TRBD2. The CDR3 consists of 14 residues. With V trimmed by 3 bases and J by 6 bases, 6 bases remained unmatched. Per germline, CDR1 DFQATT and CDR2 SNEGSKA (reference sequence). The CDR3 sequence: CSARPSGDPNEQFF. The CDR3 DNA reads as TGCAGTGCTAGGCCTAGCGGGGACCCCAATGAGCAGTTCTTC.

This clonotype was seen ten or more times. In nucleotides, the CDR3 is TGTGCCAGCTCACCCAGCAGGGTAAGCACAGATACGCAGTATTTT. It is translated as CASSPSRVSTDTQYF. The chain is built from TRBV18 and TRBJ2-3; weak D call: TRBD1 (5 bases). Germline V lookup: CDR1 KGHSH, CDR2 LQKENI. Between the trimmed V and J ends, which lost 3 bases and 0 bases, there was a span of 10 bases. The CDR3 has 15 amino acids.

This clonotype came up many times. The V gene is TRBV7-3, the J gene TRBJ1-1, with TRBD1 matching over 8 bases. Trimming removed 3 bases from V and 5 bases from J; junction bases left unmatched: 5. Germline CDR1 and CDR2: SGHTA and FQGTGA. The CDR3 is 14 residues long. The CDR3 here is CASSFQGAGTEAFF. Written as DNA, the CDR3 is TGTGCCAGCAGCTTCCAGGGGGCAGGGACTGAAGCTTTCTTT.

The chain uses TRBV2 and TRBJ2-7, with TRBD2 identical over 11 bases. The V gene end was trimmed by 7 bases and the J gene end by 2 bases; junction bases not matched to a gene: 7. CDR1 and CDR2 from the germline V gene are SNHLY and FYNNEI. The CDR3 length is 15 residues. CDR3 residues: CASNLGLADTYEQYF. CDR3 DNA: TGTGCCAGCAATCTGGGACTAGCGGATACCTACGAGCAGTACTTC. The complete variable domain, with remaining parts taken from reference TRBV2 and TRBJ2-7, reads EPEVTQTPSHQVTQMGQEVILRCVPISNHLYFYWYRQILGQKVEFLVSFYNNEISEKSEIFDDQFSVERPDGSNFTLKIRSTKLEDSAMYFCASNLGLADTYEQYFGPGTRLTVT.

In its sample, this clonotype was seen many times. The chain is built from TRBV6-6 and TRBJ1-2; 9 positions match TRBD1. Germline CDR1 is MNHNY and CDR2 is SVGAGI (reference sequence). The CDR3 length is 16 residues. Trimming removed 5 bases from V and 2 bases from J; junction bases left unmatched: 9. Here the CDR3 reads CASSDADRGGNYGYTF. DNA of the CDR3: TGTGCCAGCAGTGATGCGGACAGGGGAGGCAACTATGGCTACACCTTC.

This clonotype was observed many times. The V call is TRBV6-2 or TRBV6-3, the J call TRBJ2-7; TRBD1 agrees at 9 bases. The ends lost 6 bases at V and 7 bases at J; junction bases unmatched: 4. The CDR3 contains 12 residues. The germline V gene encodes CDR1 MNHEY and CDR2 SVGEGT. The CDR3 coding sequence is TGTGCCAGCAGCCCTGGGACAGGGGAGCAGTACTTC. Translated, it gives CASSPGTGEQYF.

There are many counts of this clonotype. The rearrangement links TRBV7-2 to TRBJ2-4; 8 bases map to TRBD2. Germline CDR1 reads SGHTA; CDR2 reads FQGNSA. V shed 2 bases and J 8 bases; nucleotides not matched to a gene: 8. This CDR3 contains 15 residues. Here the CDR3 DNA reads TGTGCCAGCAGCTTACGAGCGGGGGCAAGGGACATTCAGTACTTC. It specifies CASSLRAGARDIQYF.

The table lists this clonotype with many counts. The CDR3, as DNA: TGTGCCAGCAGCGTAGAGGTGGAAACTGAAGCTTTCTTT. Translation: CASSVEVETEAFF. This chain joins TRBV9 and TRBJ1-1; D uncertain. V lost 0 bases and J lost 5, with 8 bases in between. Germline CDR1 SGDLS, CDR2 YYNGEE. There are 13 residues in the CDR3.

The gene calls are TRBV3-1 and TRBJ1-1; a weak D match, TRBD1 (5 bases). Germline V lookup: CDR1 LGHDT, CDR2 YNNKEL (reference sequence). CDR3 length: 11 amino acids. Trimming took off 2 bases at V and 7 bases at J, with 5 bases between the two ends. In DNA form, the CDR3 reads TGTGCCAGCAGCCAAAGGGGTGAAGCTTTCTTT. Protein: CASSQRGEAFF. The complete variable domain, with remaining parts taken from reference TRBV3-1 and TRBJ1-1, reads DTAVSQTPKYLVTQMGNDKSIKCEQNLGHDTMYWYKQDSKKFLKIMFSYNNKELIINETVPNRFSPKSPDKAHLNLHINSLELGDSAVYFCASSQRGEAFFGQGTRLTVV.

This clonotype was counted many times. The CDR3 sequence is CASSLTGGWDYTF. The CDR3 DNA reads TGTGCCAGCAGCTTGACAGGGGGCTGGGACTACACCTTC. The chain is built from TRBV5-4 and TRBJ1-2; 9 positions agree with TRBD1. V trimming: 1 base; J trimming: 10 bases; junction bases outside the gene matches: 5. Germline V CDR1 and CDR2: SGHNT, YYREEE (reference sequence). The CDR3 sequence is 13 residues long.

V is TRBV6-5 and J is TRBJ2-3, with 7 bases identical to TRBD1. Looked up from germline, CDR1 is MNHEY and CDR2 is SVGAGI. V shed 4 bases, J shed 2 bases, and the junction held 6 bases outside the gene matches. This CDR3 region has 15 residues. CDR3 bases: TGTGCCAGCAGTTTCCGGGACAGAGACACAGATACGCAGTATTTT. It translates to CASSFRDRDTDTQYF.

This clonotype came up a few times. V is TRBV5-4 and J is TRBJ1-2; TRBD1 agrees at 9 bases. Germline-derived CDR1 and CDR2 are SGHNT and YYREEE (reference sequence). This CDR3 spans 15 amino acids. Unmatched junction bases numbered 4, after V lost 4 bases and J lost 0 bases. CDR3 protein: CASSIQGAPNYGYTF. The CDR3 nucleotides are TGTGCCAGCAGCATACAGGGGGCCCCTAACTATGGCTACACCTTC.

This clonotype was picked up many times. The chain uses TRBV5-1 and TRBJ1-5, with unresolved D. The CDR3 is made up of 15 amino acids. Germline values: CDR1 SGHRS, CDR2 YFSETQ. Trimming took 7 bases from V and 0 from J, leaving 14 bases between them. The CDR3 protein is CASDCREYSNQPQHF. The CDR3 nucleotides are TGCGCCAGCGACTGCCGAGAGTATAGCAATCAGCCCCAGCATTTT.

This clonotype appeared a few times. The V and J genes are TRBV7-6 and TRBJ1-1, with 8 bases lining up with TRBD1. The CDR3 spans 14 residues. V shed 6 bases, J shed 1 base, and the junction held 4 bases outside the gene matches. CDR1 is SGHVS, CDR2 FNYEAQ, per germline. CDR3 nucleotide sequence: TGTGCCAGCAGACCCGGGACAGGGAACACTGAAGCTTTCTTT. Protein product: CASRPGTGNTEAFF.

For this clonotype: Being one base from a much bigger clone, this may be a read error. CDR3: CASSLERGRWTTQYF. CDR3 in DNA: TGTGCCAGCAGCTTAGAACGGGGGCGTTGGACGACCCAGTACTTC. The rearrangement links TRBV13 to TRBJ2-5, with D perhaps TRBD1 or TRBD2 (6 bases each). This CDR3 has 15 residues. The germline gives CDR1 PRHDT, CDR2 FYEKMQ (reference sequence). Trimming removed 1 base from V and 7 bases from J, with 16 bases in between. Drawing the rest from reference TRBV13 and TRBJ2-5, the complete variable domain is AAGVIQSPRHLIKEKRETATLKCYPIPRHDTVYWYQQGPGQDPQFLISFYEKMQSDKGSIPDRFSAQQFSDYHSELNMSSLELGDSALYFCASSLERGRWTTQYFGPGTRLLVL.

This clonotype came up many times. This chain joins TRBV7-8 and TRBJ1-1, with D perhaps matching TRBD1 (5 bases). Germline values: CDR1 SGHVS, CDR2 FQNEAQ. V lost 3 bases, J lost 6 bases, and 17 bases lay in between. The CDR3 spans 15 residues. Here the CDR3 reads CASSLEPGRTAEAFF. Here the CDR3 DNA reads TGTGCCAGCAGCTTGGAACCGGGACGTACGGCTGAAGCTTTCTTT.

As for this clonotype: This may be a read error, as it is one base from a much larger clone. The V call is TRBV5-1, the J call TRBJ2-3, with unresolved D. The CDR3 is 12 amino acids. Germline loops: CDR1 SGHRS, CDR2 YFSETQ. V dropped 2 bases and J dropped 4 bases, with 5 bases sitting between them. CDR3 protein: CASSFAPDTQYF. The CDR3, as DNA: TGCGCCAGCAGCTTCGCCCCAGATACGCAGTATTTT.

There are a few counts of this clonotype. This chain joins TRBV10-3 and TRBJ1-5; 7 nucleotides line up with TRBD1. The V gene's germline CDR1 is ENHRY and CDR2 SYGVKD. This CDR3 contains 14 residues. The ends lost 8 bases at V and 5 bases at J; junction bases unmatched: 9. CDR3 in amino acids: CAIGPGQRDQPQHF. The CDR3 DNA sequence: TGTGCCATCGGGCCGGGACAGCGCGATCAGCCCCAGCATTTT.

There are many counts of this clonotype. The chain has TRBV6-5 and TRBJ2-3; TRBD2 matches at 14 bases. Trimming cost V 10 bases and J 2 bases; bases outside gene matches: 11. The CDR3 is made up of 17 amino acids. The germline V gene encodes CDR1 MNHEY and CDR2 SVGAGI. In DNA form, the CDR3 reads TGTGCCACCCACCGCGGGACTAGCGGGGGATCCACAGATACGCAGTATTTT. The encoded protein is CATHRGTSGGSTDTQYF.